These 24 T cell receptor beta chains were sequenced from one sample in a study of T cells in localized non-small cell lung cancer. Sequencing was performed with immunoSEQ multiplex PCR; in TCRdb, only in-frame clones are kept and a portion is missing. The sample carries roughly 61,000 clones, 81% recorded once. This specimen was PBMCs, taken before any cancer treatment. These receptors were collected from a man aged 35 to 69 with stage II lung adenocarcinoma.

V and J are TRBV29-1 and TRBJ1-4, with TRBD1 as a possible D gene (6 bases). CDR3 length: 14 residues. Trimming removed 7 bases from V and 2 bases from J, with 14 bases in between. Germline V gene lookup returns CDR1 SQVTM and CDR2 ANQGSEA. CDR3 loop: CSAIQGGTNEKLFF. The CDR3, as DNA: TGCAGCGCTATACAGGGAGGCACTAATGAAAAACTGTTTTTT. The full variable domain, with the rest looked up from reference TRBV29-1 and TRBJ1-4, is SAVISQKPSRDICQRGTSLTIQCQVDSQVTMMFWYRQQPGQSLTLIATANQGSEATYESGFVIDKFPISRPNLTFSTLTVSNMSPEDSSIYLCSAIQGGTNEKLFFGSGTQLSVL.

V is TRBV4-1 and J is TRBJ1-1, with D hard to call. CDR1 and CDR2 from the germline V gene are MGHRA and YSYEKL. CDR3 length: 14 residues. Trimming shortened V by 1 base and J by 6 bases, and 12 bases separated the two germline ends. CDR3 DNA: TGCGCCAGCAGCCAAGGTCCCATAAAGTCTGAAGCTTTCTTT. Translating it yields CASSQGPIKSEAFF.

The chain has TRBV19 and TRBJ1-2; perhaps TRBD1 as D (5 bases). CDR3 size: 15 residues. Trimming took 3 bases from V and 3 from J, leaving 14 bases between them. The germline gives CDR1 LNHDA, CDR2 SQIVND (reference sequence). CDR3 DNA: TGTGCCAGTAGTATCTCGGGGCAGGCTGACTATGGCTACACCTTC. It translates to CASSISGQADYGYTF.

The chain carries TRBV5-6 and TRBJ1-1; 10 bases fit TRBD1. V trimming: 2 bases; J trimming: 0 bases; junction bases outside the gene matches: 4. This CDR3 is 16 amino acids long. Germline assignment: CDR1 SGHDT and CDR2 YYEEEE. The CDR3 region has the DNA TGTGCCAGCAGCTTCGGGACAGGGGCCGTGAACACTGAAGCTTTCTTT. It specifies CASSFGTGAVNTEAFF.

The gene calls are TRBV7-8 and TRBJ2-4, with 8 bases identical to TRBD1. The CDR3 is 17 amino acids. V was pared by 5 bases and J by 3 bases, with 12 bases of the junction left unmatched. Germline V gene lookup returns CDR1 SGHVS and CDR2 FQNEAQ. The DNA of the CDR3 is TGTGCCAGCAGCACCCTCCAGGGGGCGAGGGGCAAAAACATTCAGTACTTC. This gives the protein CASSTLQGARGKNIQYF.

This chain links TRBV18 with TRBJ2-1, with D perhaps being TRBD1 or TRBD2 (6 bases each). Germline V gene data show CDR1 as KGHSH and CDR2 as LQKENI. The V and J ends lost 0 bases and 6 bases respectively, with 15 bases between them. The CDR3 length is 16 residues. This CDR3 reads CASSPPRRGELNEQFF. The CDR3 DNA follows: TGTGCCAGCTCACCACCCCGGAGGGGGGAACTCAATGAGCAGTTCTTC.

The V gene is TRBV6-1, the J gene TRBJ2-7; 14 nucleotides match TRBD2. The J segment lost 5 bases and the V segment lost 7 bases, leaving 4 bases of the junction unmatched. The CDR3 contains 14 residues. Per germline, CDR1 MNHNS and CDR2 SASEGT. CDR3 DNA: TGTGCCAGCACCCGACTAGCGGGAGGGGACGAGCAGTACTTC. Protein: CASTRLAGGDEQYF.

This clone was observed a handful of times. The chain couples TRBV13 to TRBJ2-1, with 8 bases fitting TRBD2. This CDR3 comprises 17 residues. Trimming took 5 bases from V and 7 from J; bases not matched to a gene: 16. CDR1 and CDR2 from the germline V gene are PRHDT and FYEKMQ (reference sequence). The DNA for the CDR3 is TGTGCCAGCAGCCGTCGTTGGGGGGATCGGGAGGGGAATGAGCAGTTCTTC. Its protein product is CASSRRWGDREGNEQFF.

The chain couples TRBV5-4 to TRBJ1-3, with no clear D. The CDR3 spans 13 residues. The ends were cut back, 2 bases at V and 5 bases at J, with 8 bases in the middle. Germline V gives CDR1 SGHNT, CDR2 YYREEE (reference sequence). CDR3 in DNA: TGTGCCAGCAGCTTTTATGAGCGAAACACCATATATTTT. Encoded protein: CASSFYERNTIYF.

J is TRBJ2-7 and V is TRBV5-1; TRBD2 agrees at 9 bases. The length of the CDR3 is 14 residues. The junction had 5 bases not matched to a gene; V was cut back by 6 bases and J by 1 base. The V gene's germline CDR1 is SGHRS and CDR2 YFSETQ. The CDR3 DNA follows: TGCGCCAGCAAGGGTAGCGGGAGTTCCTACGAGCAGTACTTC. This codes for CASKGSGSSYEQYF. The variable domain in full, completed from reference TRBV5-1 and TRBJ2-7, reads KAGVTQTPRYLIKTRGQQVTLSCSPISGHRSVSWYQQTPGQGLQFLFEYFSETQRNKGNFPGRFSGRQFSNSRSEMNVSTLELGDSALYLCASKGSGSSYEQYFGPGTRLTVT.

J is TRBJ2-3 and V is TRBV6-5; D uncertain. Trimming took off 5 bases at V and 6 bases at J, with 6 bases between the two ends. CDR1 MNHEY and CDR2 SVGAGI come from the germline V gene. The CDR3 runs 11 residues. The CDR3 coding sequence is TGTGCCAGCAGTGATATCGATACGCAGTATTTT. Residues: CASSDIDTQYF.

The V call is TRBV9, the J call TRBJ1-5, with D maybe TRBD1 (6 bases). Germline assignment: CDR1 SGDLS and CDR2 YYNGEE. V lost 0 bases, J lost 6 bases, and 10 bases lay in between. CDR3 length: 14 residues. The CDR3 nucleotides read TGTGCCAGCAGCGTAGGGCAGGGGACTCAGCCCCAGCATTTT. This translates into CASSVGQGTQPQHF.

With respect to this clone: Different DNA sequences within this sample yield the same CDR3. CDR3: CASSTSGANVLTF. CDR3 bases: TGTGCCAGCAGTACCAGTGGGGCCAACGTCCTGACTTTC. The chain links TRBV6-1 to TRBJ2-6; D not resolved. The CDR3 length is 13 residues. Germline lookup yields CDR1 MNHNS and CDR2 SASEGT. V gave up 5 bases and J gave up 3 bases, with 5 bases separating them.

The chain is built from TRBV19 and TRBJ2-1; TRBD2 aligns across 14 bases. This CDR3 contains 15 residues. CDR1 and CDR2 (germline): LNHDA, SQIVND (reference sequence). With V trimmed by 10 bases and J by 0 bases, 2 bases remained unmatched. The CDR3 sequence: CATGLAGGSYNEQFF. CDR3 coding DNA: TGTGCCACCGGACTAGCGGGGGGCTCCTACAATGAGCAGTTCTTC.

The chain recombines TRBV19 with TRBJ2-7, with D possibly being TRBD1 (5 bases). Germline loops: CDR1 LNHDA, CDR2 SQIVND (reference sequence). The V and J ends lost 1 base and 3 bases respectively, with 13 bases between them. This CDR3 spans 15 amino acids. CDR3 residues: CASSIGPGLNYEQYF. The CDR3 DNA sequence: TGTGCCAGTAGTATAGGACCAGGGCTTAACTACGAGCAGTACTTC.

The chain recombines TRBV5-4 with TRBJ2-7; TRBD2 aligns across 16 bases. This CDR3 is 16 amino acids long. Germline CDR1 is SGHNT and CDR2 is YYREEE (reference sequence). V shed 6 bases, J shed 7 bases, and the junction held 10 bases outside the gene matches. Written as DNA, the CDR3 is TGTGCCAGCACCCCCGGGACTAGCGGGAGGGCCCAGGAGCAGTACTTC. Protein sequence: CASTPGTSGRAQEQYF.

The J gene is TRBJ2-5, the V gene TRBV5-1; D could derive from TRBD1 or TRBD2 (5 bases each). V lost 0 bases to trimming and J lost 5 bases, with 20 bases between them. The V gene's germline CDR1 is SGHRS and CDR2 YFSETQ. The CDR3 runs to 17 residues. The CDR3, as DNA: TGCGCCAGCAGCTTGGGGACATCATCCCCTTGGGGGGAGACCCAGTACTTC. It specifies CASSLGTSSPWGETQYF.

This rearrangement joins TRBV5-1 to TRBJ2-3, with 7 bases identical to TRBD1. Trimming cost V 2 bases and J 1 base; bases outside gene matches: 10. There are 17 residues in the CDR3. From germline, CDR1 is SGHRS and CDR2 YFSETQ. In nucleotides, the CDR3 is TGCGCCAGCAGCTTAGGCAGGGGGTATAGCGGCACAGATACGCAGTATTTT. As protein: CASSLGRGYSGTDTQYF.

The table lists this clone with a count of one. The rearrangement uses TRBV5-1 and TRBJ2-1, with D perhaps matching TRBD1 or TRBD2 (6 bases each). V was clipped by 0 bases and J by 7 bases, with 11 bases between them. The CDR3 runs to 14 residues. Germline CDR1 SGHRS, CDR2 YFSETQ. The CDR3 DNA reads as TGCGCCAGCAGCTTGGTAGTAGGGGGGAATGAGCAGTTCTTC. Protein: CASSLVVGGNEQFF.

The V call is TRBV5-1, the J call TRBJ2-7; 7 nucleotides line up with TRBD1. Germline V lookup: CDR1 SGHRS, CDR2 YFSETQ. J was trimmed by 4 bases and V by 6 bases; bases with no gene match: 13. The CDR3 has 15 amino acids. This chain's CDR3 is CASNSGQAGLYEQYF. CDR3 DNA: TGCGCCAGCAACTCCGGACAGGCAGGGCTTTACGAGCAGTACTTC.

The rearrangement uses TRBV28 and TRBJ1-2, with D uncertain. The CDR3 contains 13 residues. Germline V gene sequence: CDR1 MDHEN, CDR2 SYDVKM. V lost 7 bases to trimming and J lost 2 bases, with 11 bases between them. The CDR3 here is CASTSQRNYGYTF. CDR3 DNA sequence: TGTGCCAGCACCTCCCAGCGAAACTATGGCTACACCTTC.

As concerns this clone: A read error may be the cause here, since a much bigger clone is one base away. The chain uses TRBV4-1 and TRBJ1-2; 7 nucleotides match TRBD1. There are 12 residues in the CDR3. CDR1 MGHRA and CDR2 YSYEKL come from the germline V gene. V shed 2 bases and J 8 bases; nucleotides not matched to a gene: 2. This CDR3 reads CASSQTGDGYTF. DNA for the CDR3: TGCGCCAGCAGCCAAACAGGGGACGGCTACACCTTC.

This chain connects TRBV7-9 to TRBJ1-1; D call uncertain. In germline, CDR1 is SEHNR, CDR2 FQNEAQ (reference sequence). Trimming left V 1 base short and J 10 bases short, with 7 bases between. This CDR3 has 11 residues. The CDR3 DNA sequence: TGTGCCAGCAGCTTAGAGGTAGGAGCTTTCTTT. Translating it yields CASSLEVGAFF. The complete variable domain, with remaining parts taken from reference TRBV7-9 and TRBJ1-1, reads DTGVSQNPRHKITKRGQNVTFRCDPISEHNRLYWYRQTLGQGPEFLTYFQNEAQLEKSRLLSDRFSAERPKGSFSTLEIQRTEQGDSAMYLCASSLEVGAFFGQGTRLTVV.

This chain connects TRBV15 to TRBJ1-2; D is perhaps TRBD1 (5 bases). Germline V gene sequence: CDR1 LNHNV, CDR2 YYDKDF (reference sequence). V was shortened by 2 bases and J by 8 bases, with 12 bases between the two germline ends. The CDR3 has 13 residues. CDR3 bases: TGTGCCACCAGCAGATTAGAGACAGAGGGCTACACCTTC. This gives the protein CATSRLETEGYTF.